These 3 T cell receptor beta chains came from one sample sequenced in a study of shared clonotypes between healthy human individuals. Libraries were prepared by immunoSEQ multiplex PCR; TCRdb keeps only in-frame clonotypes and omits some of them. The sample lists roughly 1,500,000 clones; under 99% were seen once. Material: naive CD4+ T cells sorted from blood. Subset specified: CD45RA+ positively selected. Receptors were obtained from a man aged 30 to 39 in good health.

The chain employs TRBV6-1 and TRBJ2-3, with no clear D. V lost 6 bases and J lost 12, with 16 bases in between. The CDR3 runs to 12 residues. CDR1 MNHNS and CDR2 SASEGT come from the germline V gene. The chain's CDR3 is CASSETGIIQYF. In DNA form, the CDR3 reads TGTGCCAGCAGCGAAACTGGGATAATTCAGTATTTT.

The chain carries TRBV4-3 and TRBJ2-7; D uncertain. Germline CDR1 LGHNA, CDR2 YSLEER. The V end was cut by 1 base, the J end by 0 bases, with 7 bases between. The CDR3 contains 14 residues. CDR3 nucleotide sequence: TGCGCCAGCAGCCAAGTTTTACTCTCCTACGAGCAGTACTTC. This encodes CASSQVLLSYEQYF.

This chain uses TRBV2 with TRBJ1-1, with D possibly TRBD1 on 6 matching bases. CDR1 SNHLY and CDR2 FYNNEI come from the germline V gene. Trimming took 7 bases from V and 4 from J, leaving 16 bases between them. The CDR3 totals 14 residues. The CDR3 nucleotides are TGTGCCAGCAAGCAGACAGGTGGAGGCACTGAAGCTTTCTTT. Protein sequence: CASKQTGGGTEAFF.